Following are 27 T cell receptor beta chains from one sample sequenced in a study of T cells in Graves' hyperthyroidism and ophthalmopathy. Template material for amplifying TCR beta CDR3 regions consisted of RNA transcripts. In the first-round RT-PCR of the TCR CDR3, the HTBI primer set was used. TCRdb re-called the multiplex PCR reads through MiXCR, storing one row per CDR3 protein. The sample lists roughly 250,000 distinct CDR3 sequences; 13% to 15% were seen once. Sequencing was done on a sample of blood. Every receptor here comes from a woman in her thirties or forties with Graves' hyperthyroidism that later progressed to Graves' ophthalmopathy.

This clonotype was picked up many times. This chain joins TRBV19 and TRBJ2-7; D gene ambiguous. The CDR3 loop spans 11 amino acids. V gave up 9 bases and J gave up 6 bases, with 12 bases separating them. Germline loops: CDR1 LNHDA, CDR2 SQIVND (reference sequence). CDR3 sequence reads: CARRKNIEQYF. The CDR3 DNA sequence: TGTGCCAGAAGGAAGAACATCGAGCAGTACTTC.

This clonotype was observed a few times. Just one base apart from a much larger clone, this may be a read error. This rearrangement joins TRBV7-3 to TRBJ2-1, with a tentative D call TRBD2 (5 bases). Trimming took off 5 bases at V and 9 bases at J, with 17 bases between the two ends. Germline V lookup: CDR1 SGHTA, CDR2 FQGTGA. There are 14 residues in the CDR3. CDR3 region: CASSPLGREGEQFF. The DNA for the CDR3 is TGTGCCAGCAGCCCCCTGGGTCGCGAGGGTGAGCAGTTCTTC.

V gene TRBV4-2 combines with J gene TRBJ2-7, with 11 bases identical to TRBD2. Germline lookup yields CDR1 LGHNA and CDR2 YNFKEQ. CDR3 size: 15 residues. Trimming at V came to 3 bases and at J to 3 bases, leaving 4 bases not matched to a gene. CDR3 in amino acids: CASSQGLAAVYEQYF. For the CDR3, the DNA is TGTGCCAGCAGCCAGGGACTAGCGGCTGTCTACGAGCAGTACTTC.

This sequence joins TRBV27 and TRBJ2-7; 8 bases align to TRBD1. V lost 6 bases, J lost 6 bases, and 4 bases stayed unmatched. CDR1 and CDR2 from the germline V gene are MNHEY and SMNVEV (reference sequence). There are 12 residues in the CDR3. In nucleotides, the CDR3 is TGTGCCAGCAGCGACAGGGGAGGCGAGCAGTACTTC. Protein product: CASSDRGGEQYF.

This clonotype was picked up one time. The V gene is TRBV7-9, the J gene TRBJ2-7; the D gene could be TRBD1 or TRBD2 (5 bases each). The germline gives CDR1 SEHNR, CDR2 FQNEAQ (reference sequence). This CDR3 comprises 13 residues. Trimming took 5 bases from V and 6 from J, leaving 14 bases between them. The CDR3 nucleotides read TGTGCCAGCAGCCCGATTGTTGGGGGCGAGCAGTACTTC. Amino acid sequence: CASSPIVGGEQYF.

The table lists this clonotype with a few counts. This sequence joins TRBV28 and TRBJ1-5; D is undetermined. Germline V CDR1 and CDR2: MDHEN, SYDVKM. CDR3 length: 13 residues. V was cut by 3 bases and J by 1 base, with 4 bases left in between. The CDR3, as DNA: TGTGCCAGCAGTTTTCCCAGCAATCAGCCCCAGCATTTT. Encoded protein: CASSFPSNQPQHF.

This clonotype was counted at least ten times. The chain links TRBV2 to TRBJ2-7; 9 positions agree with TRBD2. The CDR3 has 14 amino acids. V trimming: 5 bases; J trimming: 6 bases; junction bases outside the gene matches: 8. Per the germline V gene, CDR1 is SNHLY and CDR2 is FYNNEI. CDR3 sequence: CASSLRREGGEQYF. The DNA for the CDR3 is TGTGCCAGCAGTTTAAGGCGGGAGGGGGGCGAGCAGTACTTC. The whole variable domain, remainder taken from reference TRBV2 and TRBJ2-7, is EPEVTQTPSHQVTQMGQEVILRCVPISNHLYFYWYRQILGQKVEFLVSFYNNEISEKSEIFDDQFSVERPDGSNFTLKIRSTKLEDSAMYFCASSLRREGGEQYFGPGTRLTVT.

This clonotype was detected many times. The V gene is TRBV20-1, the J gene TRBJ2-3; TRBD2 matches at 8 bases. The CDR3 runs 15 residues. Trimming took 6 bases from V and 3 from J; bases not matched to a gene: 11. Germline CDR1 is DFQATT and CDR2 is SNEGSKA (reference sequence). CDR3 region: CSAPVGTRETDTQYF. CDR3 nucleotides: TGCAGTGCCCCCGTAGGGACTAGGGAAACAGATACGCAGTATTTT.

The genes are TRBV28 and TRBJ2-1, with D perhaps matching TRBD1 or TRBD2 (5 bases each). The CDR3 extends over 18 amino acids. Germline assignment: CDR1 MDHEN and CDR2 SYDVKM. The V and J ends lost 4 bases and 0 bases respectively, with 19 bases between them. The CDR3 DNA is TGTGCCAGCAGTTCCCCATCGACTGGGACCGGCTCCTACAATGAGCAGTTCTTC. Amino acid sequence: CASSSPSTGTGSYNEQFF.

Many counts were recorded for this clonotype. The CDR3 spells CASSGPTVPHEQYF. CDR3 coding DNA: TGTGCCAGCAGTGGGCCGACCGTTCCGCACGAGCAGTACTTC. The V and J genes are TRBV28 and TRBJ2-7; D is uncertain. This CDR3 contains 14 residues. V was cut by 5 bases and J by 5 bases, with 16 bases left in between. CDR1 is MDHEN, CDR2 SYDVKM, per germline.

There are many counts of this clonotype. The V call is TRBV28, the J call TRBJ1-1, with D tentatively TRBD1 (6 bases). The CDR3 sequence is 15 residues long. The germline CDR1 and CDR2 sequences are MDHEN and SYDVKM. V was pared by 8 bases and J by 5 bases, with 21 bases between. The CDR3 protein is CASYKTGWSWTEAFF. In DNA, the CDR3 is TGTGCCAGCTATAAGACAGGATGGAGTTGGACTGAAGCTTTCTTT.

As to this clonotype: At one end the junction does not follow the germline gene, possibly because of a read error. The rearrangement links TRBV3-1 to TRBJ2-1; a weak D match, TRBD2 (6 bases). The V gene's germline CDR1 is LGHDT and CDR2 YNNKEL (reference sequence). The CDR3 has 15 residues. The CDR3 DNA follows: TGTGCCAGCAGCCAAGGGGCTAGCGCCTATAATGAGCAGTTCTTC. Protein product: CASSQGASAYNEQFF.

This clonotype was recorded at least ten times. The rearrangement links TRBV30 to TRBJ1-3; 7 bases fit TRBD1. Germline lookup yields CDR1 GTSNPN and CDR2 SVGIG (reference sequence). The V gene end was trimmed by 5 bases and the J gene end by 2 bases; junction bases not matched to a gene: 3. This CDR3 comprises 13 residues. The CDR3 region is CAWDTGAGNTIYF. CDR3 DNA sequence: TGTGCCTGGGATACAGGGGCTGGAAACACCATATATTTT.

There are a few counts of this clonotype. The CDR3 coding sequence is TGTGCCAGCAGCGTAGGGACAGCGACGATCAATGAGCAGTTCTTC. Its translation: CASSVGTATINEQFF. The V gene is TRBV9, the J gene TRBJ2-1; TRBD1 is a possible D gene (6 bases). From germline, CDR1 is SGDLS and CDR2 YYNGEE. Trimming removed 0 bases at V and 6 bases at J, with 13 bases between. The CDR3 sequence is 15 residues long.

The V gene is TRBV11-2, the J gene TRBJ1-2; 12 bases map to TRBD1. This CDR3 has 14 amino acids. The trim removed 5 bases at V and 8 bases at J, leaving 6 bases unmatched. Germline V CDR1 and CDR2: SGHAT, FQNNGV. CDR3 bases: TGTGCCAGCAGCCGGGGACAGGGGGCGCGGGGCTACACCTTC. It translates to CASSRGQGARGYTF.

This clonotype came up many times. The chain has TRBV2 and TRBJ1-1; D gene unclear. This CDR3 has 12 residues. Germline CDR1 is SNHLY and CDR2 is FYNNEI. The V end was cut by 1 base, the J end by 11 bases, with 11 bases between. In DNA, the CDR3 is TGTGCCAGCAGTGAAGAACTAGTTGGGGCTTTCTTT. The encoded protein is CASSEELVGAFF. The full variable domain, rest sourced from reference TRBV2 and TRBJ1-1, is EPEVTQTPSHQVTQMGQEVILRCVPISNHLYFYWYRQILGQKVEFLVSFYNNEISEKSEIFDDQFSVERPDGSNFTLKIRSTKLEDSAMYFCASSEELVGAFFGQGTRLTVV.

This clonotype was counted a few times. The chain uses TRBV5-6 and TRBJ2-2; 8 nucleotides agree with TRBD2. After removal of 5 bases from V and 1 base from J, the junction contained 7 bases not matched to a gene. Germline values: CDR1 SGHDT, CDR2 YYEEEE. The CDR3 totals 16 residues. Written as DNA, the CDR3 is TGTGCCAGCAGTTTAACCCTAGCGGGGAACACCGGGGAGCTGTTTTTT. It encodes CASSLTLAGNTGELFF.

There are many counts of this clonotype. The CDR3 loop reads CASSLPRYGGQSPYEQYF. The CDR3 region has the DNA TGTGCCAGCAGTTTACCAAGGTATGGGGGCCAAAGTCCCTACGAGCAGTACTTC. The chain joins TRBV28 to TRBJ2-7; D is possibly TRBD1 (6 bases). V was cut by 2 bases and J by 2 bases, with 22 bases left in between. Per germline, CDR1 MDHEN and CDR2 SYDVKM. There are 18 residues in the CDR3.

This clonotype was seen at least ten times. The CDR3 DNA follows: TGTGCCTGCCGTACCGGACTGTACTCCTACAATGAGCAGTTCTTC. Translation: CACRTGLYSYNEQFF. The rearrangement links TRBV30 to TRBJ2-1; possibly TRBD2 for D (5 bases). Trimming shortened V by 6 bases and J by 0 bases, and 15 bases separated the two germline ends. The CDR3 has 15 residues. Germline V gives CDR1 GTSNPN, CDR2 SVGIG (reference sequence).

This clonotype was counted once. The chain recombines TRBV4-1 with TRBJ2-5, with D possibly matching TRBD2 (7 bases). CDR1 is MGHRA and CDR2 is YSYEKL in the germline V gene. V was trimmed by 1 base and J by 5 bases, leaving 14 bases between them. This CDR3 is built from 15 residues. The DNA for the CDR3 is TGCGCCAGCAGCCAAGTTGGGAGGGGGGTGGAGACCCAGTACTTC. This encodes CASSQVGRGVETQYF.

Ten or more counts support this clonotype. The genes are TRBV3-1 and TRBJ2-7; D is possibly TRBD2 (6 bases). CDR1 and CDR2 (germline): LGHDT, YNNKEL (reference sequence). This CDR3 contains 14 residues. The V end was cut by 4 bases, the J end by 2 bases, with 12 bases between. The CDR3 DNA is TGTGCCAGCAGCCCCCGGCGGGGACCCTACGAGCAGTACTTC. Residues: CASSPRRGPYEQYF.

This clonotype was seen at least ten times. V is TRBV19 and J is TRBJ2-7; 10 bases map to TRBD2. Germline trimming cut 8 bases from V and 5 bases from J; bases unmatched to any gene: 12. The CDR3 has 15 residues. Germline loops: CDR1 LNHDA, CDR2 SQIVND (reference sequence). CDR3 in amino acids: CASSSLAGEGDEQYF. In DNA form, the CDR3 reads TGTGCCAGTTCATCCCTAGCGGGAGAGGGCGACGAGCAGTACTTC.

The chain couples TRBV6-2 or TRBV6-3 to TRBJ2-2; D gene unclear. The V gene's germline CDR1 is MNHEY and CDR2 SVGEGT. The CDR3 consists of 14 residues. Trimming stripped 3 bases from V and 8 bases from J, with 13 bases between. CDR3 amino acids: CASSYTAKKGELFF. CDR3 in DNA: TGTGCCAGCAGTTATACGGCAAAAAAGGGGGAGCTGTTTTTT.

V gene TRBV7-6 combines with J gene TRBJ1-1, with D perhaps matching TRBD1 (6 bases). This CDR3 is 16 amino acids long. V was pared by 1 base and J by 0 bases, with 12 bases between. Germline CDR1 and CDR2: SGHVS and FNYEAQ. CDR3 sequence reads: CASSLDRTAMNTEAFF. CDR3 bases: TGTGCCAGCAGCTTAGATCGGACAGCAATGAACACTGAAGCTTTCTTT.

The sample holds many counts of this clonotype. The rearrangement uses TRBV10-3 and TRBJ1-1; D unclear. This CDR3 has 12 amino acids. Between the trimmed V and J ends, which lost 2 bases and 6 bases, there was a span of 7 bases. Germline CDR1 is ENHRY and CDR2 is SYGVKD. CDR3 protein: CAISEGQPEAFF. The CDR3 DNA follows: TGTGCCATCAGTGAGGGTCAACCTGAAGCTTTCTTT.

This clonotype was seen ten or more times. V usage is TRBV27 and J usage is TRBJ1-5; 7 bases align to TRBD1. CDR1 MNHEY and CDR2 SMNVEV come from the germline V gene (reference sequence). The CDR3 has 17 residues. V lost 2 bases to trimming and J lost 3 bases; unmatched junction nucleotides: 10. CDR3 DNA: TGTGCCAGCAGTTTAACCCACCGGGACAGCCTCAATCAGCCCCAGCATTTT. It is translated as CASSLTHRDSLNQPQHF.

In nucleotides, the CDR3 is TGCAGTGCTAGAGACCCAAGTGGGAACACTGAAGCTTTCTTT. This sequence encodes CSARDPSGNTEAFF. J is TRBJ1-1 and V is TRBV20-1; D not resolved. Trimming took 0 bases from V and 1 from J, leaving 9 bases between them. Germline V gene data show CDR1 as DFQATT and CDR2 as SNEGSKA (reference sequence). The CDR3 consists of 14 residues.